This T cell receptor (beta chain) was sequenced during a study of stem cell transplantation in POMP-related autoinflammatory disease (dated by TCRdb to the early 2020s). Regarding the study in general: The study hypothesized that defective thymoproteasomes impair MHC class I-dependent CD8+ T-cell differentiation and positive selection, skewing the TRB repertoire. Prior to transplant, the patients had CD4+ naive T-cell skewing, low CD8+ T-cell proportions, and decreased T-cell cytokine secretion. The effect of POMP deficiency on T-cell receptor beta repertoire diversity and CDR3 characteristics was assessed by high-throughput TRB sequencing. Summary of the overall study and its limitations: PRAID patients trended toward lower TRB diversity and higher clonality across all analyzed T-cell subsets. In PRAID patients, the trend toward lower diversity and increased clonality reached statistical significance only for regulatory T cells. The number of unique TRB V-J gene pairings was restricted in PRAID patients.

V has 10 bases trimmed and J has 5 bases trimmed; junction bases matching no gene number 7. The CDR3 contains 12 residues, cysteine and phenylalanine counted. Just the 36-base CDR3 DNA is kept, in frame starting at base 1. As encoded in the germline V gene, CDR1 is SGHRS while CDR2 is YFSETQ. The time point label corresponds to: before hematopoietic stem cell transplant. PRAID was characterized by prominent immunodeficiency alongside autoinflammation. Prior to TRB sequencing, T-cell subsets (conventional T cells, CD8+ T cells, regulatory T cells, T follicular helper cells) were sorted. As concerns this clone: This receptor's antigen is unknown. No base-level quality is on record; no much larger clone is a single base apart.

To prepare the library, the immunoSEQ multiplex PCR assay was applied. The published analysis was carried out like this. Shannon entropy, which accounts for clonal size distribution, was used to quantify repertoire diversity. The Gini-Simpson index (Simpson_1-D) was used to measure inequality in clonotype distribution. Not all clones reach the TCRdb copy of this immuneACCESS table, which keeps in-frame sequences only. Checked studies attribute under half of the gap to unresolved V genes and leave the rest unexplained. V, J and clone size are taken as reported in that table, and D and trimming were inferred from the DNA itself. The table for this sample lists about 32,000 clones; around 90% of them were counted only once. The top ten clonotypes cover approximately 0.72% of the sample.

This sequence uses TRBV5-1 and TRBJ1-1, with 8 junctional bases fitting TRBD1. Sequencing was performed on CD4+ T cells from PBMCs, taken before stem cell transplantation. The receptor was derived from a human donor with POMP-related autoinflammation and immune dysregulation (PRAID). The CDR3 reads CACSRGPTEAFF. DNA sequence: TGCGCCTGTAGCAGGGGGCCGACTGAAGCTTTCTTT.